Shown below are 20 T cell receptor beta chains from a single sample sequenced in a study of blood T cell repertoires in COVID-19 (dated by TCRdb to 2020 to 2022). To prepare the library, the immunoSEQ multiplex PCR assay was applied. TCRdb took this table from immuneACCESS and kept in-frame rearrangements with V and J called. Such tables lack part of the clones; where checked against another copy, unresolved V genes explain under half of the gap, and the rest is unexplained. The sample has about 360,000 clones on record, roughly 86% of them singletons. Around 1.9% of the sample rests with the top ten. Input material: PBMCs or T cells enriched from blood (not recorded which). The receptors here all came from a woman aged 40-49 years with acute COVID-19.

This rearrangement joins TRBV5-1 to TRBJ1-4; 7 bases are shared with TRBD1. CDR3 length equals 15 residues. Germline-derived CDR1 and CDR2 are SGHRS and YFSETQ. The trim removed 3 bases at V and 8 bases at J, leaving 10 bases unmatched. CDR3 DNA sequence: TGCGCCAGCAGCTCCTCAGGGGGAAGAGGCGAAAAACTGTTTTTT. It codes for CASSSSGGRGEKLFF.

The genes are TRBV10-3 and TRBJ1-5; D call uncertain. V was pared by 5 bases and J by 5 bases, with 13 bases between. The CDR3 is 14 residues long. The germline V gene encodes CDR1 ENHRY and CDR2 SYGVKD. CDR3 in amino acids: CAISTGNRDQPQHF. The DNA for the CDR3 is TGTGCCATCAGTACGGGAAACAGAGATCAGCCCCAGCATTTT.

On this clone: The sample has other DNA sequences that encode this CDR3 too. This chain connects TRBV2 to TRBJ1-1; 7 positions agree with TRBD1. In germline, CDR1 is SNHLY, CDR2 FYNNEI. The V segment lost 5 bases and the J segment 8 bases; nucleotides outside the gene matches: 5. The CDR3 spans 12 residues. CDR3 bases: TGTGCCAGCAGTTTGACAGGGATCGAAGCTTTCTTT. Protein: CASSLTGIEAFF.

This clone has a single count. This rearrangement joins TRBV25-1 to TRBJ2-3; TRBD2 might be the D (6 bases). Looked up from germline, CDR1 is MGHDK and CDR2 is SYGVNS. V was shortened by 1 base and J by 6 bases, with 14 bases between the two germline ends. The CDR3 sequence is 15 residues long. The CDR3 spells CASSEFAGRGDTQYF. For the CDR3, the DNA is TGTGCCAGCAGTGAATTTGCGGGGAGAGGGGATACGCAGTATTTT. The entire variable domain, with the rest obtained from reference TRBV25-1 and TRBJ2-3, is as follows: EADIYQTPRYLVIGTGKKITLECSQTMGHDKMYWYQQDPGMELHLIHYSYGVNSTEKGDLSSESTVSRIRTEHFPLTLESARPSHTSQYLCASSEFAGRGDTQYFGPGTRLTVL.

V usage is TRBV10-3 and J usage is TRBJ2-7; D remains unclear. Per germline, CDR1 ENHRY and CDR2 SYGVKD. This CDR3 region has 12 residues. With 1 base removed from V and 6 bases from J, the gap between germline ends came to 7 bases. The DNA of the CDR3 is TGTGCCATCAGTGAGTTATTGAGCGAGCAGTACTTC. Its protein product is CAISELLSEQYF.

The chain is built from TRBV5-1 and TRBJ1-3, with TRBD1 matching 8 bases. CDR1 is SGHRS and CDR2 is YFSETQ in the germline V gene. The CDR3 is made up of 16 amino acids. V was clipped by 0 bases and J by 2 bases; unmatched bases: 4. The CDR3 sequence: CASSLAPGQAGNTIYF. The CDR3 nucleotides read TGCGCCAGCAGCTTGGCCCCGGGACAGGCTGGAAACACCATATATTTT.

The rearrangement joins TRBV18 to TRBJ1-6; D might be TRBD1 (6 bases). Between the trimmed V and J ends, which lost 3 bases and 9 bases, there was a span of 15 bases. CDR1 and CDR2 from the germline V gene are KGHSH and LQKENI. The CDR3 covers 15 residues. CDR3 protein: CASSPSGVEGSPLHF. DNA for the CDR3: TGTGCCAGCTCACCTTCAGGGGTAGAAGGTTCACCCCTCCACTTT.

The chain couples TRBV15 to TRBJ2-2, with 7 positions matching TRBD1. The CDR3 spans 15 residues. Germline CDR1 and CDR2: LNHNV and YYDKDF (reference sequence). Trimming at V came to 6 bases and at J to 5 bases, leaving 9 bases not matched to a gene. The CDR3 DNA is TGTGCCACCAGGGCCCGTAGACAGGGTACCGGGGAGCTGTTTTTT. This encodes CATRARRQGTGELFF.

This rearrangement joins TRBV3-1 (or the pseudogene TRBV3-2) to TRBJ1-3; 8 nucleotides align to TRBD1. This CDR3 has 15 amino acids. V lost 4 bases to trimming and J lost 5 bases; unmatched junction nucleotides: 7. Germline CDR1 LGHDT, CDR2 YNNKEL (reference sequence). The CDR3 region has the DNA TGTGCCAGCAGCCCTCAGGGACAGGCTAGAAACACCATATATTTT. Its protein product is CASSPQGQARNTIYF.

This clone was counted at least ten times. CDR3 protein: CSVGTGTGSNQPQHF. The CDR3 coding sequence is TGCAGCGTTGGTACCGGGACAGGGAGCAATCAGCCCCAGCATTTT. The chain combines TRBV29-1 with TRBJ1-5; 9 bases line up with TRBD1. This CDR3 has 15 amino acids. Germline V gene lookup returns CDR1 SQVTM and CDR2 ANQGSEA. The J segment lost 1 base and the V segment lost 4 bases, leaving 5 bases of the junction unmatched. Variable domain in full (rest from reference TRBV29-1 and TRBJ1-5): SAVISQKPSRDICQRGTSLTIQCQVDSQVTMMFWYRQQPGQSLTLIATANQGSEATYESGFVIDKFPISRPNLTFSTLTVSNMSPEDSSIYLCSVGTGTGSNQPQHFGDGTRLSIL.

The chain combines TRBV2 with TRBJ2-5; 7 bases line up with TRBD2. The CDR3 loop spans 16 amino acids. Germline CDR1 SNHLY, CDR2 FYNNEI. J was trimmed by 4 bases and V by 6 bases; bases with no gene match: 14. The CDR3 protein is CASSGPPHGGRETQYF. CDR3 nucleotide sequence: TGTGCCAGCAGCGGTCCCCCCCACGGGGGGAGAGAGACCCAGTACTTC.

V gene TRBV27 combines with J gene TRBJ1-1; 8 bases fit TRBD1. The CDR3 contains 15 residues. The germline V gene has CDR1 MNHEY and CDR2 SMNVEV (reference sequence). V lost 3 bases to trimming and J lost 5 bases; unmatched junction nucleotides: 8. The CDR3 DNA is TGTGCCAGCAGTTTCCCTGGACAGGGAGGAACTGAAGCTTTCTTT. Translation: CASSFPGQGGTEAFF.

This clone has just a few counts. The V gene is TRBV6-5, the J gene TRBJ1-4; no firm D call. V shed 6 bases and J shed 3 bases, with 14 bases lying between them. The germline gives CDR1 MNHEY, CDR2 SVGAGI. CDR3 length: 15 amino acids. In DNA, the CDR3 is TGTGCCAGCAGCTCCGTGGAGATGTCTAATGAAAAACTGTTTTTT. Protein sequence: CASSSVEMSNEKLFF.

The rearrangement joins TRBV5-1 to TRBJ2-3, with D perhaps matching TRBD2 (5 bases). There are 13 residues in the CDR3. Germline V gene sequence: CDR1 SGHRS, CDR2 YFSETQ. V was pared by 4 bases and J by 6 bases, with 12 bases between. The CDR3 region is CASSGETTDTQYF. In DNA, the CDR3 is TGCGCCAGCAGCGGGGAGACGACGGATACGCAGTATTTT.

This sequence joins TRBV30 and TRBJ1-1; 9 bases agree with TRBD1. CDR3 length: 12 residues. The germline CDR1 and CDR2 sequences are GTSNPN and SVGIG (reference sequence). With 3 bases clipped from V and 7 bases from J, the junction kept 3 bases outside the gene matches. CDR3 residues: CAWSGTGYEAFF. As DNA, the CDR3 is TGTGCCTGGAGCGGGACAGGGTATGAAGCTTTCTTT.

The chain couples TRBV5-4 to TRBJ2-1, with D maybe TRBD2 (5 bases). This CDR3 is 13 amino acids long. V was clipped by 0 bases and J by 5 bases, with 6 bases between them. Germline CDR1 is SGHNT and CDR2 is YYREEE (reference sequence). In DNA form, the CDR3 reads TGTGCCAGCAGCTTGGAGACTAACAATGAGCAGTTCTTC. Protein: CASSLETNNEQFF.

The V and J genes are TRBV30 and TRBJ1-1; a weak D match, TRBD1 (6 bases). Between the trimmed V and J ends, which lost 3 bases and 0 bases, there was a span of 8 bases. CDR3 length: 13 amino acids. The V gene's germline CDR1 is GTSNPN and CDR2 SVGIG (reference sequence). CDR3 sequence: CAWSQGLNTEAFF. In DNA, the CDR3 is TGTGCCTGGAGCCAGGGGCTGAACACTGAAGCTTTCTTT.

The V gene is TRBV18, the J gene TRBJ1-5; D perhaps matches TRBD1 (5 bases). V was clipped by 2 bases and J by 0 bases, with 5 bases between them. From germline, CDR1 is KGHSH and CDR2 LQKENI. The CDR3 has 14 residues. CDR3: CASSPDSSNQPQHF. Written as DNA, the CDR3 is TGTGCCAGCTCACCAGACAGTAGCAATCAGCCCCAGCATTTT.

V gene TRBV9 combines with J gene TRBJ1-1; TRBD1 is a possible D gene (5 bases). The CDR3 runs 15 residues. Per the germline V gene, CDR1 is SGDLS and CDR2 is YYNGEE. V shed 2 bases and J shed 1 base, with 12 bases lying between them. The DNA for the CDR3 is TGTGCCAGCAGCGTGGGGCAGGGTACGAACACTGAAGCTTTCTTT. Translated, it gives CASSVGQGTNTEAFF.

This sequence joins TRBV6-5 and TRBJ1-3, with D possibly matching TRBD1 (5 bases). The CDR3 loop spans 14 amino acids. Trimming took off 3 bases at V and 3 bases at J, with 9 bases between the two ends. Germline V gene data show CDR1 as MNHEY and CDR2 as SVGAGI. The DNA for the CDR3 is TGTGCCAGCAGTTATTCCGGGGGTGGAAACACCATATATTTT. Translation gives CASSYSGGGNTIYF.